This TCR beta chain was found in a study of cytomegalovirus exposure and HLA in healthy donors. This CDR3 spans 15 amino acids. Deletions cut 0 bases from V and 2 bases from J, with 9 bases between. The germline CDR1 and CDR2 sequences are SGHTS and YDEGEE. The PCR used 60 Vbeta and 13 Jbeta primers. Repertoires were generated with immunoSEQ multiplex PCR, while TCRdb's copy carries only in-frame clones and drops some. The sample holds approximately 170,000 clones; approximately 75% are singletons and the top ten take about 5%. The origin of this receptor is a man aged 30 to 39 in good health and CMV-seropositive. This sequence joins TRBV5-8 and TRBJ2-1; tentatively, D is TRBD1 (5 bases). Sequencing was carried out using PBMCs. The CDR3 reads CASSLGPGPYNEQFF. The CDR3 DNA follows: TGTGCCAGCAGCTTGGGGCCAGGGCCCTACAATGAGCAGTTCTTC.